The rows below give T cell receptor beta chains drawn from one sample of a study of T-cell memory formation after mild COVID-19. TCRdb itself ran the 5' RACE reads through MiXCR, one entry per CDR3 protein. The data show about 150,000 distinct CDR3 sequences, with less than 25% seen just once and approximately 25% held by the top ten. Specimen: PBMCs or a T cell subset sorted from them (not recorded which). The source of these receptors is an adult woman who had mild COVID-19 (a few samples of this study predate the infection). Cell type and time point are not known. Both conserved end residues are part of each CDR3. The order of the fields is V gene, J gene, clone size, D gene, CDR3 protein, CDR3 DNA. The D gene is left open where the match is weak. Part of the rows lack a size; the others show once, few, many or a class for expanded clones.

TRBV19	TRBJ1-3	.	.	CASSMQGPSSGNTIYF	TGTGCCAGTAGTATGCAGGGACCGAGCTCTGGAAACACCATATATTTT
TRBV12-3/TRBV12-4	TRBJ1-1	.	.	CASTPGEGTEAFF	TGTGCCAGCACCCCGGGCGAGGGCACTGAAGCTTTCTTT
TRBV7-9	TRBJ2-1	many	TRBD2	CASSPRTSGGGVEQFF	TGTGCCAGCAGCCCTAGGACTAGCGGGGGCGGCGTTGAGCAGTTCTTC
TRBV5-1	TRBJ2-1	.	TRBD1	CASSLSQGYEQFF	TGCGCCAGCAGCTTGTCACAGGGGTATGAGCAGTTCTTC
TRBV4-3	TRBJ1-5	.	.	CASSQVWGSNQPQHF	TGCGCCAGCAGCCAGGTCTGGGGTAGCAATCAGCCCCAGCATTTT
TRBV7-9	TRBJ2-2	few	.	CASSGYPETGELFF	TGTGCCAGCAGCGGATACCCGGAGACCGGGGAGCTGTTTTTT
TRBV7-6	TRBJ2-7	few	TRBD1	CASSSYPVPQGYEYEQYF	TGTGCCAGCAGCTCATACCCGGTACCACAGGGGTATGAGTACGAGCAGTACTTC
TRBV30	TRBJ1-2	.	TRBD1	CAWSVGGFGGYTF	TGTGCCTGGAGTGTAGGGGGCTTTGGTGGCTACACCTTC
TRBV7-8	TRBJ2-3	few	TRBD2	CASSLIRGESIDTQYF	TGTGCCAGCAGCTTAATCCGGGGGGAATCTATAGATACGCAGTATTTT
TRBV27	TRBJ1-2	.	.	CASSLAGGTTGYTF	TGTGCCAGCAGTTTAGCTGGGGGAACAACCGGCTACACCTTC
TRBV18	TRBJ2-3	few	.	CASSPVGGAGSDTQYF	TGTGCCAGCTCACCCGTCGGAGGCGCGGGATCAGATACGCAGTATTTT
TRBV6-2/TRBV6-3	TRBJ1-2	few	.	CASKTGYGYTF	TGTGCCAGCAAGACCGGTTATGGCTACACCTTC
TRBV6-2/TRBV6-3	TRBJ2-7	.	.	CASSYTTRTLYEQYF	TGTGCCAGCAGTTACACTACCAGGACCCTCTACGAGCAGTACTTC
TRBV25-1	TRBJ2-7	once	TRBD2	CASSGSREGYEQYF	TGTGCCAGCAGTGGATCGCGGGAGGGCTACGAGCAGTACTTC
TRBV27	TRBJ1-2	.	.	CASRTAGREGYGYTF	TGTGCCAGCAGGACCGCGGGGCGGGAGGGCTATGGCTACACCTTC
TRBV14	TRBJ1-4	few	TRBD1	CASSHSQGRGEKLFF	TGTGCCAGCAGCCACTCACAGGGGAGGGGTGAAAAACTGTTTTTT
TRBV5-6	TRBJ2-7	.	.	CASSPEVRGSNYEQYF	TGTGCCAGCAGCCCGGAGGTCCGGGGGAGCAACTACGAGCAGTACTTC
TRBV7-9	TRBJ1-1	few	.	CASSETGAYTEAFF	TGTGCCAGCAGCGAGACCGGGGCATACACTGAAGCTTTCTTT
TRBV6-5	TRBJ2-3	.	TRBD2	CASIGGGRTDTQYF	TGTGCCAGCATCGGCGGGGGACGCACAGATACGCAGTATTTT
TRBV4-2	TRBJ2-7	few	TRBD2	CASSQDGPLAGGTYEQYF	TGTGCCAGCAGCCAAGATGGGCCTTTAGCGGGAGGGACCTACGAGCAGTACTTC
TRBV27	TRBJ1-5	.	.	CASSLTDGENQPQHF	TGTGCCAGCAGTTTGACAGACGGGGAGAATCAGCCCCAGCATTTT
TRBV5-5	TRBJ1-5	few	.	CASSLGAGNQPQHF	TGTGCCAGCAGCTTAGGGGCTGGCAATCAGCCCCAGCATTTT
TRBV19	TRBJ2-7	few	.	CASQKGASGTPYEQYF	TGTGCCAGTCAAAAGGGGGCTAGCGGTACGCCCTACGAGCAGTACTTC
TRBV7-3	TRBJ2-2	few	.	CASSAGTTGELFF	TGTGCCAGCAGCGCCGGGACAACCGGGGAGCTGTTTTTT
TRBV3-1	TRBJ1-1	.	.	CASSDYPRSKSEAFF	TGTGCCAGCAGCGACTATCCCAGGAGCAAATCAGAAGCTTTCTTT
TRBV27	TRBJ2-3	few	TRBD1	CASRTITGGATDTQYF	TGTGCCAGCCGAACTATCACAGGGGGCGCGACAGATACGCAGTATTTT
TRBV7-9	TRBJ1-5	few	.	CASSRVGQPQHF	TGTGCCAGCAGCCGGGTTGGTCAGCCCCAGCATTTT
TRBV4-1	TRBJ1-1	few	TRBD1	CASSHTGAEAFF	TGCGCCAGCAGCCATACAGGGGCGGAGGCTTTCTTT
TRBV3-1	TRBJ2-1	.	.	CASSQERGRVNEQFF	TGTGCCAGCAGCCAAGAAAGAGGCAGGGTGAATGAGCAGTTCTTC
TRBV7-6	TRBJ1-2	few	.	CASSLLDPGRNNGYTF	TGTGCCAGCAGCTTACTGGATCCGGGACGAAATAATGGCTACACCTTC
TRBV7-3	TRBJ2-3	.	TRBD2	CASSSGIGGRATDTQYF	TGTGCCAGCAGCTCCGGTATAGGCGGGAGAGCGACAGATACGCAGTATTTT
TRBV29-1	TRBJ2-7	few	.	CSVQDGYEQYF	TGCAGCGTTCAGGACGGTTACGAGCAGTACTTC
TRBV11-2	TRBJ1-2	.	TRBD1	CASSLGTDVYGYTF	TGTGCCAGCAGCCTGGGGACAGACGTCTATGGCTACACCTTC
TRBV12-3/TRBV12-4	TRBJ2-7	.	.	CASSSHLGEGTYEQYF	TGTGCCAGCAGTTCCCACCTGGGTGAGGGAACCTACGAGCAGTACTTC
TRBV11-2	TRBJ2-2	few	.	CASRFGELFF	TGTGCCAGCAGGTTTGGGGAGCTGTTTTTT
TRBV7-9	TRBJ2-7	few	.	CASSFVEGYEQYF	TGTGCCAGCAGCTTCGTGGAGGGGTACGAGCAGTACTTC
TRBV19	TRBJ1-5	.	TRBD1	CASSLDRGPFHQPQHF	TGTGCCAGTAGTCTGGACAGGGGGCCGTTTCATCAGCCCCAGCATTTT
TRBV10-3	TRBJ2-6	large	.	CAISESKSPGPSDVLTF	TGTGCCATCAGTGAGTCGAAGTCGCCAGGCCCCTCGGACGTCCTGACTTTC
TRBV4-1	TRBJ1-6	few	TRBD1	CASSRGTGSNSPLHF	TGCGCCAGCAGCAGGGGGACAGGGAGTAATTCACCCCTCCACTTT
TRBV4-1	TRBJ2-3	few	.	CASSQDGSRLARDTQYF	TGCGCCAGCAGCCAAGATGGGTCTCGGCTAGCAAGGGATACGCAGTATTTT
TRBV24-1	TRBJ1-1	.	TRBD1	CATSDSRDRGIFSEAFF	TGTGCCACCAGTGATTCCCGGGACAGGGGAATTTTTTCTGAAGCTTTCTTT
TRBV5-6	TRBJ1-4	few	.	CASSPGFQNEKLFF	TGTGCCAGCAGCCCCGGGTTTCAGAATGAAAAACTGTTTTTT
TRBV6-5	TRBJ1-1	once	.	CASRLRELNTEVFF	TGTGCCAGCAGACTCCGGGAGTTGAACACTGAAGTTTTCTTT
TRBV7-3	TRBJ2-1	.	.	CASSSIQGNEQFF	TGTGCCAGCAGCTCTATACAGGGCAATGAGCAGTTCTTC
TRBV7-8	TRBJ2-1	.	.	CAISLRDYNEQFF	TGTGCCATCAGTTTGCGGGACTACAATGAGCAGTTCTTC
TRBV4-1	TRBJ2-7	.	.	CASSHGPSYEQYF	TGCGCCAGCAGCCATGGTCCCTCCTACGAGCAGTACTTC
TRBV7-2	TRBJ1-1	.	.	CASSLFAGFNTEAFF	TGTGCCAGCAGCCTCTTTGCGGGTTTTAACACTGAAGCTTTCTTT
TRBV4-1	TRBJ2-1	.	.	CASSLGGGLEIEQFF	TGCGCCAGCAGCCTCGGAGGTGGGCTAGAGATTGAGCAGTTCTTC
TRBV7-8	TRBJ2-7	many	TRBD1	CASSSETGGYEQYF	TGTGCCAGCAGCTCCGAGACAGGGGGTTACGAGCAGTACTTC
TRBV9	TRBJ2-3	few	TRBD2	CASSGGGPDTQYF	TGTGCCAGCAGCGGCGGGGGGCCCGATACGCAGTATTTT
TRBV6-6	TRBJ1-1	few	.	CASSYSVTLNTEAFF	TGTGCCAGCAGTTACTCCGTCACATTGAACACTGAAGCTTTCTTT
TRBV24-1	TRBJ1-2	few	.	CATSARGIAGYTF	TGTGCCACCAGCGCCCGGGGGATCGCTGGCTACACCTTC
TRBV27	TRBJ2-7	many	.	CASSLLQGREQYF	TGTGCCAGCAGTTTATTACAGGGCCGGGAGCAGTACTTC
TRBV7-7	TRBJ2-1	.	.	CASSLVLGNEQFF	TGTGCTAGCAGCTTAGTATTAGGCAATGAGCAGTTCTTC
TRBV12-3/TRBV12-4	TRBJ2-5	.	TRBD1	CASRNRGKETQYF	TGTGCCAGCAGGAACAGGGGGAAAGAGACCCAGTACTTC